This T cell receptor (beta chain) was retrieved from a study of CXCR3-negative and CXCR3-positive naive CD8 T cells (dated by TCRdb to the late 2010s). For the wider study: In total, some 150 million TRB reads were obtained, which works out to roughly 1.5 +/- 0.3 million reads per library. Diversity and physicochemical repertoire analyses were performed on about a dozen donors pooled from two independent experiments. For the TRBV-TRBJ cluster analysis, the naive subsets came from a handful of donors, while the memory cells came from 3 donors.

Sequenced using a NextSeq 550. The Human TCR Profiling Kit (MiLaboratory) was used to make UMI-labeled 5' RACE TRB cDNA libraries. The full amount of extracted RNA was used for cDNA synthesis, and the full amount of resulting cDNA was used for PCR amplification. Libraries were prepared in parallel using an identical number of PCR cycles. The paper's processing steps were these. With a minimum of two reads required per UMI, MIGEC and MiXCR pulled out about 53,000 +/- 10,000 unique UMI-labeled TRB cDNA molecules from each library. On average, around 40,000 +/- 10,000 functional in-frame TRB CDR3 nucleotide clonotypes lacking stop codons were found per library. After downsampling to 5000 UMI-labeled TRB molecules per sample, diversity metrics, including normalized Shannon-Wiener and Chao1, were computed in VDJtools. For the central five CDR3 residues, VDJtools calculated physicochemical properties weighted by clonotype size, namely interaction energy, strength, volume and Kidera factor 4. After the reads were reprocessed by TCRdb, one entry was made per CDR3 protein sequence, with no DNA. The V and J calls and clone size are TCRdb's, not the authors'. This sample's table carries around 81,000 distinct CDR3 sequences. 1.6% of the sample belongs to the ten largest clones.

General study outcomes and caveats: Because CXCR3 expression was partially decreased after cryopreservation, freshly isolated PBMCs were used for most assays. Compared with CXCR3-negative naive cells, CXCR3-positive naive cells had TRB CDR3s with higher hydrophobicity (lower Kidera factor 4), lower energy, and higher strength and volume indices. Because surface CD5, which is linked to self-reactivity in mice, was comparable between the naive subsets, TCR interaction strength was also inferred from the physicochemical properties of TRB CDR3s. Repertoire diversity was comparably high in both naive subsets but much lower in memory CD8+ T cells. Within the same donor, TRBV-TRBJ usage looked similar between naive CXCR3-negative and CXCR3-positive cells, but memory cells had distinct patterns.

The germline V gene sets CDR1 to SGHDT and CDR2 to YYEEEE. The CDR3 runs 16 residues from the cysteine to the phenylalanine. Only the protein is on record. About this clonotype itself: Its recognized antigen is unknown.

For each CD8+ T cell subset, flow sorting was done in triplicate, and roughly 320,000 cells per subset went directly into RLT lysis buffer. To exclude memory contaminants, naive CD8+ T cells were stringently defined as CD45RO-CCR7+CD27+CD95-. Standard density gradient centrifugation was used to isolate peripheral blood mononuclear cells from buffy coats. A FACSAria III was used to flow-sort naive CD8+ T cells into CXCR3-negative and CXCR3-positive populations. Total RNA was extracted from sorted cells with an RNeasy Mini Kit. This TCR was sampled from a human donor in good health. Some clones in this sample may be carry-over from other donors' samples. Source material: naive CXCR3- CD8+ T cells from blood. The cell subset or site label, read with the paper, signifies: CD45RO-CCR7+CD27+CD95- naive CD8+ T cells lacking CXCR3 (TNR3-). The rearranged segments are TRBV5-6 and TRBJ2-5; TCRdb lists TRBD2, though no DNA is available to test this call. The CDR3 sequence is CASSFRTSGTRETQYF.